The clone carrying this T cell receptor (beta chain) was observed a single time. The data originate from a study of blood T cell repertoires in COVID-19. Study overall: The United States, Italy and Spain provided the acute and convalescent COVID-19 samples. T cells, B-cell-depleted T cells, or PBMCs provided the cDNA or gDNA that served as material.

V lost 1 base and J 6 bases, leaving 10 bases between the germline ends. This CDR3 has 13 amino acids. CDR1 and CDR2 (germline): SGHKS, YYEKEE (reference sequence). Sequenced by immunoSEQ multiplex PCR; TCRdb stores in-frame clones only, minus some. The table has under 35,000 clones, 70% to 90% seen once. The chain combines TRBV5-5 with TRBJ1-1, with D possibly matching TRBD1 (6 bases). The sample comprised peripheral blood. This sequence was found in a human donor in a cohort sampled during active COVID-19. CDR3 bases: TGTGCCAGCAGCTTGCCAGGGGTGGCTGAAGCTTTCTTT. Residues: CASSLPGVAEAFF.